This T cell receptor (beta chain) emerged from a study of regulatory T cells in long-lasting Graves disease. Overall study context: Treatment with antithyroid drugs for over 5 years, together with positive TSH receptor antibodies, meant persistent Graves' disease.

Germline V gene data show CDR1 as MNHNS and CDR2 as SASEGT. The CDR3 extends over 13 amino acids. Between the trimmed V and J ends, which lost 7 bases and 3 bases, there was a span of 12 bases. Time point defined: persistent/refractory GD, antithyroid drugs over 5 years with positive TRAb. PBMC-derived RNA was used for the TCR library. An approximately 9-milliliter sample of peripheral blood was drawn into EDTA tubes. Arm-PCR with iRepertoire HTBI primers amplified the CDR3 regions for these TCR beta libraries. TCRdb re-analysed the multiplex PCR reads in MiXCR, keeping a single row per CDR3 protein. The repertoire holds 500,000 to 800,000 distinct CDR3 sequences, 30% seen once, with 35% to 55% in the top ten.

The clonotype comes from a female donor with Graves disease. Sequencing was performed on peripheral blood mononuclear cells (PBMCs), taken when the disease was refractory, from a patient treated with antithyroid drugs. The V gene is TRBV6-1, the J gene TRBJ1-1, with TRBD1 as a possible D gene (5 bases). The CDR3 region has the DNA TGTGCCAGCATGGGGTGGGGGGACACTGAAGCTTTCTTT. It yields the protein CASMGWGDTEAFF.